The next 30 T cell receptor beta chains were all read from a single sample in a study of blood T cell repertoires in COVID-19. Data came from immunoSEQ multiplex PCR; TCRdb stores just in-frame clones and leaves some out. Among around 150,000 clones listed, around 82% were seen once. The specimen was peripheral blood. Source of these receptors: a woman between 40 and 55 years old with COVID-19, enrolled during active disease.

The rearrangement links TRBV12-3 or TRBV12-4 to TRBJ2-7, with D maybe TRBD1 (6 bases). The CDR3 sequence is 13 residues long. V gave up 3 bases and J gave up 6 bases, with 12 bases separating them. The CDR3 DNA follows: TGTGCCAGCAGTTTCACACAGGGTCGCGAGCAGTACTTC. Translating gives CASSFTQGREQYF.

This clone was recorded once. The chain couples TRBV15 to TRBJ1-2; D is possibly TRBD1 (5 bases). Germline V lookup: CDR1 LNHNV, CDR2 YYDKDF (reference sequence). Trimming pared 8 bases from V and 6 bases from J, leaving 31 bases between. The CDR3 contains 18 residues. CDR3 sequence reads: CATRLQGRAVTRLDGYTF. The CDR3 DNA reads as TGTGCCACCCGACTTCAGGGCAGGGCTGTAACTCGCTTAGATGGCTACACCTTC.

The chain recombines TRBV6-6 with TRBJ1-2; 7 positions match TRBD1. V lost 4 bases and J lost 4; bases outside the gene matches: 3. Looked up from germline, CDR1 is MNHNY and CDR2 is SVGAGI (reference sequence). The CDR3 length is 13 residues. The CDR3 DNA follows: TGTGCCAGCAGTTCGACAGGGACCTATGGCTACACCTTC. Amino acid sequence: CASSSTGTYGYTF.

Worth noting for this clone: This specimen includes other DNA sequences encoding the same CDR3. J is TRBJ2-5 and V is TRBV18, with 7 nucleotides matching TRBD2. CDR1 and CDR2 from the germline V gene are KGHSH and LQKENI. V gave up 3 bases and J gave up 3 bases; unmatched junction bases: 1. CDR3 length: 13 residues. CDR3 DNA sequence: TGTGCCAGCTCACCGGGACTAAAAGAGACCCAGTACTTC. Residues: CASSPGLKETQYF.

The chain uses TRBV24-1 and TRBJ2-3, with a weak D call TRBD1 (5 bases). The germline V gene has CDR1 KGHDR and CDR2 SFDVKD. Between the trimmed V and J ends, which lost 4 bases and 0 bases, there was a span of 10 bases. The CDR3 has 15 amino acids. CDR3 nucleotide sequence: TGTGCCACCAGTGAAGGGGCCTTAAGCACAGATACGCAGTATTTT. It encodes CATSEGALSTDTQYF.

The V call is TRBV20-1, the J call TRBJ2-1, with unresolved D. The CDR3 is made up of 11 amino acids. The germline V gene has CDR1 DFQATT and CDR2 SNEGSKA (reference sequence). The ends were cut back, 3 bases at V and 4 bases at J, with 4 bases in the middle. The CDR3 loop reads CSASRYNEQFF. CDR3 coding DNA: TGCAGTGCTAGCAGATACAATGAGCAGTTCTTC.

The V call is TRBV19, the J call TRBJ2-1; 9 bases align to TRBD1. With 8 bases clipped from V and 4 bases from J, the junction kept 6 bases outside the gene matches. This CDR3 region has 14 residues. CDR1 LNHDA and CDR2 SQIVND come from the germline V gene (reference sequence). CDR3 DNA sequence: TGTGCCAGTGGACAGGGGTTGGGGTACAATGAGCAGTTCTTC. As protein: CASGQGLGYNEQFF.

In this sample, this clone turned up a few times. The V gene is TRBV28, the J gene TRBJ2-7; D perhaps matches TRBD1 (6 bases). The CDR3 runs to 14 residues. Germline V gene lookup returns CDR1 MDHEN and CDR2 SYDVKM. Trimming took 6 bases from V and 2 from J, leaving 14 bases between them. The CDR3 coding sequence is TGTGCCAGCAGACGATCTCAGGGGACCTACGAGCAGTACTTC. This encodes CASRRSQGTYEQYF. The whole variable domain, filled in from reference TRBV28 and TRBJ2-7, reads DVKVTQSSRYLVKRTGEKVFLECVQDMDHENMFWYRQDPGLGLRLIYFSYDVKMKEKGDIPEGYSVSREKKERFSLILESASTNQTSMYLCASRRSQGTYEQYFGPGTRLTVT.

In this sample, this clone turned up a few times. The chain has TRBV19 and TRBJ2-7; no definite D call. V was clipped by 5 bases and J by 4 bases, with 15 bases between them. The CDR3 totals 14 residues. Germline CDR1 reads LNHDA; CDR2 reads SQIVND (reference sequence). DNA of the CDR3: TGTGCCAGTAGTCTAGGACCGGCGGCATACGAGCAGTACTTC. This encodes CASSLGPAAYEQYF.

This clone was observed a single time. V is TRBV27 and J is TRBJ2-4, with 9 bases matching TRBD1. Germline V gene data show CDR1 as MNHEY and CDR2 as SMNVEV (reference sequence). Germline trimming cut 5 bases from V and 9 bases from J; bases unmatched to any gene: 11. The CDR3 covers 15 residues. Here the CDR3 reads CASSPRQGVSGIQYF. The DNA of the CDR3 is TGTGCCAGCAGTCCGAGACAGGGGGTTAGTGGCATTCAGTACTTC.

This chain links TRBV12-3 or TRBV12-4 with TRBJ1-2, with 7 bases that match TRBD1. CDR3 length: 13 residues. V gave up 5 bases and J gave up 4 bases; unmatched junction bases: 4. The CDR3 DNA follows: TGTGCCAGCAGTCGGGGACAGATCTATGGCTACACCTTC. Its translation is CASSRGQIYGYTF.

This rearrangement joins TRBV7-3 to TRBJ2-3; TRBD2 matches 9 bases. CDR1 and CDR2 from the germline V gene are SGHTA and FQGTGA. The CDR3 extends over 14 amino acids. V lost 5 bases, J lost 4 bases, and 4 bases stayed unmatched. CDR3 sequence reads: CASSQRTSADTQYF. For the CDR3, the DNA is TGTGCCAGCAGCCAACGGACTAGCGCAGATACGCAGTATTTT.

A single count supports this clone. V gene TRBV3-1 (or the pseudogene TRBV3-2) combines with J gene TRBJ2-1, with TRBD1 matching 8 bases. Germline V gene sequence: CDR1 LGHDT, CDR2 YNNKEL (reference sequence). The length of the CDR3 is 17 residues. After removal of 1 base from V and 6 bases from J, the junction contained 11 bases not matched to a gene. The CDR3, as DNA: TGTGCCAGCAGCCAAGGGACCGGACAGGGTCCGCGCAATGAGCAGTTCTTC. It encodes CASSQGTGQGPRNEQFF.

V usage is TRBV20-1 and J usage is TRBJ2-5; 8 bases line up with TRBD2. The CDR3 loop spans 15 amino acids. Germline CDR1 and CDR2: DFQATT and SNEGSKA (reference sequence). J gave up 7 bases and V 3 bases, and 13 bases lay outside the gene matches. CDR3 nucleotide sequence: TGCAGTGCTAGTCCCCCGGGACTAGGGAGGTGGACCCAGTACTTC. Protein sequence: CSASPPGLGRWTQYF.

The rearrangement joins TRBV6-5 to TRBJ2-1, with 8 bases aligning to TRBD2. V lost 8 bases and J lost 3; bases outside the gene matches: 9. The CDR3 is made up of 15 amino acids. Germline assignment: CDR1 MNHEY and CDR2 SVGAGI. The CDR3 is CASEEAGGDYNEQFF. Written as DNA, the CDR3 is TGTGCCAGCGAGGAGGCGGGAGGAGACTACAATGAGCAGTTCTTC.

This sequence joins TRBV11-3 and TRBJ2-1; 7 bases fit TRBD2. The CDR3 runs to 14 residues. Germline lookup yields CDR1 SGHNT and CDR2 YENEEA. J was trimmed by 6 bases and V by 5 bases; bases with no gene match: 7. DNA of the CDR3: TGTGCCAGCAGCGGGAGGGATGGGGGCAATGAGCAGTTCTTC. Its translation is CASSGRDGGNEQFF.

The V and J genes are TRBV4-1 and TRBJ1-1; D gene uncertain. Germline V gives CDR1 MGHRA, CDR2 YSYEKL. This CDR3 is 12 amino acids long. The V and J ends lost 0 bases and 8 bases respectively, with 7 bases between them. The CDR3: CASSQERGEAFF. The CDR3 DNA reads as TGCGCCAGCAGCCAAGAACGGGGAGAAGCTTTCTTT.

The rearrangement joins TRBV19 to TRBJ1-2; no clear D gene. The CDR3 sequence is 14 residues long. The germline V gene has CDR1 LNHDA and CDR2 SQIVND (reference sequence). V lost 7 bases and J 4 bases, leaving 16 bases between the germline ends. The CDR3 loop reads CASTSEREAYGYTF. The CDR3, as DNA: TGTGCCAGTACCTCCGAACGTGAGGCCTATGGCTACACCTTC.

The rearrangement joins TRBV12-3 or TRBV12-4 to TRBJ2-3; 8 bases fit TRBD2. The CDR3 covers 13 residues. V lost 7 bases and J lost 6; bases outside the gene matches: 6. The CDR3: CASTRTSIDTQYF. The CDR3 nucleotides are TGTGCCAGCACCCGGACTAGCATTGATACGCAGTATTTT.

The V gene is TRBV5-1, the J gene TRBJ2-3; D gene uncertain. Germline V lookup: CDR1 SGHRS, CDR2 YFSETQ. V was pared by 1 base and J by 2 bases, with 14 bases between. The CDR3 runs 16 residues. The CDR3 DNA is TGCGCCAGCAGCTTGTTGGGCAGTCGATACACAGATACGCAGTATTTT. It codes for CASSLLGSRYTDTQYF.

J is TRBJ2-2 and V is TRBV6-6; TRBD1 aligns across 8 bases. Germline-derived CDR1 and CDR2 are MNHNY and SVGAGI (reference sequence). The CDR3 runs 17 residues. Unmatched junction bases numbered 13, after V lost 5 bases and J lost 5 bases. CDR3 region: CASSPSRPGQATGELFF. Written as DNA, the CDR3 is TGTGCCAGCAGTCCCTCACGGCCGGGACAGGCAACCGGGGAGCTGTTTTTT.

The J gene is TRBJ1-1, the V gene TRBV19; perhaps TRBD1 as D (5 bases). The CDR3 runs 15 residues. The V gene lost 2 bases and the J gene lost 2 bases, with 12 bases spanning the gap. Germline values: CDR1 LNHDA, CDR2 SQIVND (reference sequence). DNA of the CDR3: TGTGCCAGTAGTATATCGGCGTGGACAAACACTGAAGCTTTCTTT. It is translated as CASSISAWTNTEAFF.

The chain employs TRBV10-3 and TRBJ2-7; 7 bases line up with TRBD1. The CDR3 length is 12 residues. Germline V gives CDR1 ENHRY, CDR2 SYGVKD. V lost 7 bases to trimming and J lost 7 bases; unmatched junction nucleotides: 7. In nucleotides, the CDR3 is TGTGCCATCAAGGACAGGCTGGGGGAGCAGTACGTC. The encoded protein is CAIKDRLGEQYV.

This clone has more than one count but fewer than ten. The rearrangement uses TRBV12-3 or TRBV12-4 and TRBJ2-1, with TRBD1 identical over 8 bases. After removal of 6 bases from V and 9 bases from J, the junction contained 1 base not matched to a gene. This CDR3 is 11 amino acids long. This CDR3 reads CASSRGREQFF. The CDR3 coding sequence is TGTGCCAGCAGCAGGGGGCGTGAGCAGTTCTTC.

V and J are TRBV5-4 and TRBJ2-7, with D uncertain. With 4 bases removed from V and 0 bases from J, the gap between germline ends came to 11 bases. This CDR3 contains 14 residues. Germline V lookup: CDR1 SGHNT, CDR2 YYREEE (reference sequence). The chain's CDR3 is CASSPAASSYEQYV. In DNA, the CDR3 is TGTGCCAGCAGCCCCGCCGCGAGCTCCTACGAGCAGTACGTC.

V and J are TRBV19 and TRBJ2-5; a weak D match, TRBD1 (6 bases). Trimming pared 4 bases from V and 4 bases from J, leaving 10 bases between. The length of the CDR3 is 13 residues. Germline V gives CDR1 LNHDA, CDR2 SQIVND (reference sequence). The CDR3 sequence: CASSRQGLETQYF. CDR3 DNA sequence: TGTGCCAGTAGTAGGCAGGGGTTAGAGACCCAGTACTTC.

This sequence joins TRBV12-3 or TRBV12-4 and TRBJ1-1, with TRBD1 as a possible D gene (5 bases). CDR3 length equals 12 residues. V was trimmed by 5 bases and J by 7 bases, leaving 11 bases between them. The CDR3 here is CASSVSGLEAFF. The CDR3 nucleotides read TGTGCCAGCAGTGTATCAGGGCTTGAAGCTTTCTTT.

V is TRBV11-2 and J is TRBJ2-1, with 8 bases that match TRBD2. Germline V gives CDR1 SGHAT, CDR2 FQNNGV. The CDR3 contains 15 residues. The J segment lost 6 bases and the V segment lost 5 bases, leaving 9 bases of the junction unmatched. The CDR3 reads CASSAPGTRTNEQFF. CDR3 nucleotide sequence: TGTGCCAGCAGCGCCCCCGGGACTAGGACCAATGAGCAGTTCTTC.

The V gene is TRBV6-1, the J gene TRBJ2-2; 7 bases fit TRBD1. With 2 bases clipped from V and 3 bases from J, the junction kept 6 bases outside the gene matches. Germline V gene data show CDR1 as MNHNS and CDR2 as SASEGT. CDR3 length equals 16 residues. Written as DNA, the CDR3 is TGTGCCAGCAGTGAACTGGACAGGATTTACACCGGGGAGCTGTTTTTT. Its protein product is CASSELDRIYTGELFF.

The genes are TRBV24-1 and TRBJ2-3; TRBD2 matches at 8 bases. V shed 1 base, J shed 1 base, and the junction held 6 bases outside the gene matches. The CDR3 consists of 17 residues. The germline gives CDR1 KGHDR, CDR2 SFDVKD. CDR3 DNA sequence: TGTGCCACCAGTGATTTTCCAGCGGGGGTTGGCACAGATACGCAGTATTTT. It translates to CATSDFPAGVGTDTQYF.